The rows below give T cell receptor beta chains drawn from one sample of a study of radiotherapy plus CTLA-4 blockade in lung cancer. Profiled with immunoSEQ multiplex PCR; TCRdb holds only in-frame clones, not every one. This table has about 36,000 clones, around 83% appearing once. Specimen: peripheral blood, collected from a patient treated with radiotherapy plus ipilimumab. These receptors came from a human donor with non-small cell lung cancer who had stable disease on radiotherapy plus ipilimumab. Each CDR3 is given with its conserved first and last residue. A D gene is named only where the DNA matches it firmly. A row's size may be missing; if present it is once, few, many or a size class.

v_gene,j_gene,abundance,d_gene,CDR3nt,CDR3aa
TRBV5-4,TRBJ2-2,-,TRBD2,TGTGCCAGCAGCCGCGGACTAGCGCCCGGGGAGCTGTTTTTT,CASSRGLAPGELFF
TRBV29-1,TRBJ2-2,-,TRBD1,TGCAGCGTTCTGGACAGGTACACCGGGGAGCTGTTTTTT,CSVLDRYTGELFF
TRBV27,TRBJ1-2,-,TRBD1,TGTGCCAGCAGTTTATCCGGACAGGGAACTGGCTACACCTTC,CASSLSGQGTGYTF
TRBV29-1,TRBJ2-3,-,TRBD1,TGCAGCGTAACCGGGACAGGGGACTATTTATCAGATACGCAGTATTTT,CSVTGTGDYLSDTQYF
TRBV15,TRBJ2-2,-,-,TGTGCCACCAGCAGAGATCGGGAGTACACCGGGGAGCTGTTTTTT,CATSRDREYTGELFF
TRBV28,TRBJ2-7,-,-,TGTGCCAGCAGTTTCGGGGATCGCTACGAGCAGTACTTC,CASSFGDRYEQYF
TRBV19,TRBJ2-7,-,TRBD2,TGTGCCAGTGGCGGGGGGACAATCTACGAGCAGTACTTC,CASGGGTIYEQYF
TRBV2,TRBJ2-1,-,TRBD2,TGTGCCAGCAGTGATGCTAGCGGGAACTCCTACAATGAGCAGTTCTTC,CASSDASGNSYNEQFF
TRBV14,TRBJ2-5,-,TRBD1,TGTGCCAGCAGCCGGGGACAGAAGTACCAAGAGACCCAGTACTTC,CASSRGQKYQETQYF
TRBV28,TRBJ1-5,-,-,TGTGCCAGCAGTTTGTATCAAGTCGGTCAGCCCCAGCATTTT,CASSLYQVGQPQHF
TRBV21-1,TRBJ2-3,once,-,TGTGCCAGCAGCGTACACAGGGGACCCACAGATACGCAGTATTTT,CASSVHRGPTDTQYF
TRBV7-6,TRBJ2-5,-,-,TGTGCCAGCAGCTTAGAGGGACAACACCAAGAGACCCAGTACTTC,CASSLEGQHQETQYF
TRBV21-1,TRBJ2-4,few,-,TGTGCCAGCAGCAGGGACAGGGCCAAAAACATTCAGTACTTC,CASSRDRAKNIQYF
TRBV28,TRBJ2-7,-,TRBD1,TGTGCCAGCAGTTTGCAACAGGGGCACGAGCAGTACTTC,CASSLQQGHEQYF
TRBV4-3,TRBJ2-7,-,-,TGCGCCAGCAGCCTTGTAGCTGGAGGGCCTTCCTACGAGCAGTACTTC,CASSLVAGGPSYEQYF
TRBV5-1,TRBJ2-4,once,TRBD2,TGCGCCAGCAGCTTTACCGCGGGGGGAAACATTCAGTACTTC,CASSFTAGGNIQYF
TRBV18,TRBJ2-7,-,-,TGTGCCAGCTCGTCCTGGGACAACTACGAGCAGTACTTC,CASSSWDNYEQYF
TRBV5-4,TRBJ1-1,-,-,TGTGCCAGCAGCTTGCCGGGGAACGCTGAAGCTTTCTTT,CASSLPGNAEAFF
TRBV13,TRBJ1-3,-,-,TGTGCCAGCAGCTTTGGGGGCCGGGCTGGAAACACCATATATTTT,CASSFGGRAGNTIYF
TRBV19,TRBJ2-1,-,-,TGTGCCAGTAGTATTGGGGGAGGCGACCACAATGAGCAGTTCTTC,CASSIGGGDHNEQFF
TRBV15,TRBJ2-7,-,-,TGTGCCACCAGCAGTTTAAGGACAGTTCGCGAGCAGTACTTC,CATSSLRTVREQYF
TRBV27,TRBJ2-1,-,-,TGTGCCAGCAGTTTGGTCGCGGGCTCCTACAATGAGCAGTTCTTC,CASSLVAGSYNEQFF
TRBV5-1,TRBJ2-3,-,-,TGCGCCAGCACCATATCAGGGCAGGGGCCGCAGTATTTT,CASTISGQGPQYF
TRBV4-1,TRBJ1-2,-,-,TGCGCCAGCAGCCCCCAGGATAACTATGGCTACACCTTC,CASSPQDNYGYTF
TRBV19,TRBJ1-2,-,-,TGTGCCAGTAGTCGGACAGAATATGGCTACACCTTC,CASSRTEYGYTF
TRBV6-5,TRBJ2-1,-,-,TGTGCCAGCAGGGTCAACCAACACCATGAGCAGTTCTTC,CASRVNQHHEQFF
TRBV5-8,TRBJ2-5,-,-,TGTGCCAGCAGCCTCAACCGAGGTCCCACCCAGTACTTC,CASSLNRGPTQYF
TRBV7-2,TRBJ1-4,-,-,TGTGCCAGCAGCCCGATGACAGGCTCTACAGGAAAACTGTTTTTT,CASSPMTGSTGKLFF
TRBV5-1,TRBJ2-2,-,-,TGCGCCAGCAGCCAATCCGGGACAGCCTTGAACACCGGGGGGCTGTTTTTT,CASSQSGTALNTGGLFF
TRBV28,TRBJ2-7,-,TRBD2,TGTGCCAGCAGCCGACTAGCGGCTAGCTCCTACGAGCAGTACTTC,CASSRLAASSYEQYF
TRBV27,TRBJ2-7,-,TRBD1,TGTGCCAGCAGTTTTCACAGGGGGGACGAGCAGTACTTC,CASSFHRGDEQYF
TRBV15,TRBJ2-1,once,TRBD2,TGTGCCACCAGCAGAGATGTACTGCGGGAGGGATCCTACAATGAGCAGTTCTTC,CATSRDVLREGSYNEQFF
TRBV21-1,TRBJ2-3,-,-,TGTGCCAGCAGCTCTCGACTAGCGGGAGAGGGAGATACGCAGTATTTT,CASSSRLAGEGDTQYF
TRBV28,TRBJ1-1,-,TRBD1,TGTGCCAGCAGTTTAAAGGGACAGGATAAACCCCCAGAAGCTTTCTTT,CASSLKGQDKPPEAFF
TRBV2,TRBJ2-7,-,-,TGTGCCAGCAGTGAGAGCTCCTACGAGCAGTACTTC,CASSESSYEQYF
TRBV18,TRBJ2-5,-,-,TGTGCCAGCTCACCATTTTCAGGCGGGGAAGAGACCCAGTACTTC,CASSPFSGGEETQYF
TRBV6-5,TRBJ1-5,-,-,TGTGCCAGCAGCAGCGGGGGGTGGAATCAGCCCCAGCATTTT,CASSSGGWNQPQHF
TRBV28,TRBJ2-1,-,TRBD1,TGTGCCAGCAGTCTCAGGACAGGGGTGAATGAGCAGTTCTTC,CASSLRTGVNEQFF
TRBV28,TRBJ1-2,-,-,TGTGCCAGCAGCATCGGGAGGAGTTATGGCTACACCTTC,CASSIGRSYGYTF
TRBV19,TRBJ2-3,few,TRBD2,TGTGCCAGTTTACGGACTAGCGGGAGCAGTGATACGCAGTATTTT,CASLRTSGSSDTQYF
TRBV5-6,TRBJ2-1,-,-,TGTGCCAGCAGCAATACGGACAGGGAGGGCTATGAGCAGTTCTTC,CASSNTDREGYEQFF
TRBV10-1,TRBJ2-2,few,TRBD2,TGCGCCAGCAGGGAAGGCCGAGCGGGAGCCGGGGAGCTGTTTTTT,CASREGRAGAGELFF
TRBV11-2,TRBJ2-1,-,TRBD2,TGTGCCAGCAGCTTAGATGAGAGGACTAGTCCCGAGCAGTTCTTC,CASSLDERTSPEQFF
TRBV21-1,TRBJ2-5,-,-,TGTGCCAGCAGCAGCCACTTACGGGACAGGGTGATGACTAGCGTTGTTAAGACCCAGTACTTC,CASSSHLRDRVMTSVVKTQYF
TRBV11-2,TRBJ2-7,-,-,TGTGCCAGCAGCTACCACAGGTCTTCCTACGAGCAGTACTTC,CASSYHRSSYEQYF
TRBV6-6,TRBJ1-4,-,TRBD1,TGTGCCAGCAGGGACAGGTGGAGAGGGGAAAAACTGTTTTTT,CASRDRWRGEKLFF
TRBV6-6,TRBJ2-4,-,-,TGTGCCAGCAGTACAGTTCAGAACGATAACATTCAGTACTTC,CASSTVQNDNIQYF
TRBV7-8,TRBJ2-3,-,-,TGTGCCAGCAGCTTACTAGATAGAGCCACAGATACGCAGTATTTT,CASSLLDRATDTQYF
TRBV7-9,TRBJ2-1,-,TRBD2,TGTGCCAGCAGCGCAGGGACTAGCGGGAGCAATGAGCAGTTCTTC,CASSAGTSGSNEQFF
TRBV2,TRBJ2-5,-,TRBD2,TGTGCCAGCCGCCAATCTAGCGGGAGAAGCGGAGAGACCCAGTACTTC,CASRQSSGRSGETQYF
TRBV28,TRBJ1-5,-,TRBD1,TGTGCCAGCAGTTTTGGAGACAGGGGGGCTCAGCCCCAGCATTTT,CASSFGDRGAQPQHF
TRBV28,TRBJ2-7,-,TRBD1,TGTGCCAGCACCCAGACAGGGGTTACCTACGAGCAGTACTTC,CASTQTGVTYEQYF
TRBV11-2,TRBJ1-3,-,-,TGTGCCAGCAGCTTAGGGGCCAGAAGCTCTGGAAACACCATATATTTT,CASSLGARSSGNTIYF
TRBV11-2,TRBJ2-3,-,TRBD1,TGTGCCAGCAGCCTCCAGGGGGCCAGTGGGGATACGCAGTATTTT,CASSLQGASGDTQYF
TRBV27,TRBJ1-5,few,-,TGTGCCAGCAGTTTATTTGGCCGAGGATACAATCAGCCCCAGCATTTT,CASSLFGRGYNQPQHF
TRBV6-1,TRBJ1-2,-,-,TGTGCCAGCAGTGCCAGACAGGAAGCTAACTATGGCTACACCTTC,CASSARQEANYGYTF